This passage covers 22 T cell receptor beta chains from one sample sequenced in a study of blood T cell repertoires in COVID-19. Method: immunoSEQ multiplex PCR; TCRdb's copy keeps in-frame clones and lacks some. This repertoire shows around 160,000 clones, roughly 90% found once; its top ten account for more than 1%. Sequencing was done on a sample of PBMCs or T cells enriched from blood (not recorded which). All receptors come from a woman aged 25 to 39 with acute COVID-19.

This sequence joins TRBV6-5 and TRBJ1-1, with 8 nucleotides matching TRBD1. V lost 6 bases and J lost 1; bases outside the gene matches: 7. Germline V gives CDR1 MNHEY, CDR2 SVGAGI. The CDR3 is 15 residues long. CDR3 nucleotides: TGTGCCAGCAGAGACAACACAGGGGGGAACACTGAAGCTTTCTTT. Protein product: CASRDNTGGNTEAFF.

This clone came up many times. This chain connects TRBV3-1 (or the pseudogene TRBV3-2) to TRBJ2-1, with D possibly being TRBD1 (6 bases). Looked up from germline, CDR1 is LGHDT and CDR2 is YNNKEL (reference sequence). Between the trimmed V and J ends, which lost 1 base and 8 bases, there was a span of 15 bases. The CDR3 has 15 residues. The CDR3 region is CASSQVAGACDEQFF. In DNA, the CDR3 is TGTGCCAGCAGCCAAGTGGCAGGGGCGTGCGATGAGCAGTTCTTC.

The chain combines TRBV9 with TRBJ2-2; 9 bases agree with TRBD1. Germline V lookup: CDR1 SGDLS, CDR2 YYNGEE. The V segment lost 0 bases and the J segment 6 bases; nucleotides outside the gene matches: 9. The CDR3 contains 17 residues. The CDR3 nucleotides are TGTGCCAGCAGCGTAGACACCGGGACAGGGCGCGCCGGGGAGCTGTTTTTT. Protein product: CASSVDTGTGRAGELFF.

CDR3 bases: TGTGCCAGCAGCCAAGGGTCAAGCGGAAACAATGAGCAGTTCTTC. It yields the protein CASSQGSSGNNEQFF. The chain recombines TRBV4-2 with TRBJ2-1, with D perhaps matching TRBD2 (5 bases). With 1 base removed from V and 5 bases from J, the gap between germline ends came to 12 bases. Germline V CDR1 and CDR2: LGHNA, YNFKEQ. The CDR3 is made up of 15 amino acids.

The rearrangement uses TRBV11-2 and TRBJ2-7; 8 nucleotides match TRBD1. Looked up from germline, CDR1 is SGHAT and CDR2 is FQNNGV. The CDR3 is 15 residues long. Trimming at V came to 5 bases and at J to 0 bases, leaving 6 bases not matched to a gene. The CDR3 DNA is TGTGCCAGCAGCCACTGGGACAGGCCCTCCTACGAGCAGTACTTC. Amino acid sequence: CASSHWDRPSYEQYF.

The V call is TRBV19, the J call TRBJ2-7; the D gene is possibly TRBD2 (5 bases). The V gene lost 4 bases and the J gene lost 3 bases, with 16 bases spanning the gap. The length of the CDR3 is 15 residues. Germline CDR1 LNHDA, CDR2 SQIVND (reference sequence). CDR3 DNA sequence: TGTGCCAGTAGTAGTTTGAGGGAGCCTGTCTACGAGCAGTACTTC. Protein product: CASSSLREPVYEQYF.

The rearrangement uses TRBV28 and TRBJ2-2; perhaps TRBD1 as D (5 bases). CDR3 size: 13 residues. In germline, CDR1 is MDHEN, CDR2 SYDVKM. Trimming removed 9 bases from V and 1 base from J, with 9 bases in between. The CDR3 sequence: CASLDRNTGELFF. DNA of the CDR3: TGTGCCAGTTTAGACAGGAACACCGGGGAGCTGTTTTTT.

The CDR3 nucleotides read TGTGCCAGCAGCTTGGGCAGTACCTCCTACAATGAGCAGTTCTTC. This gives the protein CASSLGSTSYNEQFF. This chain joins TRBV11-1 and TRBJ2-1; no reliable D call. Trimming took off 3 bases at V and 0 bases at J, with 9 bases between the two ends. The CDR3 totals 15 residues. Germline assignment: CDR1 SGHAT and CDR2 FQDESV (reference sequence).

V and J are TRBV4-3 and TRBJ1-5; D unresolved. The CDR3 length is 17 residues. Germline V gene data show CDR1 as LGHNA and CDR2 as YSLEER. Trimming shortened V by 0 bases and J by 0 bases, and 12 bases separated the two germline ends. This CDR3 is CASSQEFGPGSNQPQHF. CDR3 DNA: TGCGCCAGCAGCCAAGAATTTGGGCCCGGTAGCAATCAGCCCCAGCATTTT.

The J gene is TRBJ1-2, the V gene TRBV7-3; D is unclear. Looked up from germline, CDR1 is SGHTA and CDR2 is FQGTGA. V was trimmed by 3 bases and J by 4 bases, leaving 12 bases between them. The CDR3 is made up of 14 amino acids. In DNA, the CDR3 is TGTGCCAGCAGCTTCTCCGGGTCCACCTATGGCTACACCTTC. Protein sequence: CASSFSGSTYGYTF.

V and J are TRBV24-1 and TRBJ2-1, with D perhaps TRBD2 (5 bases). Germline V gene sequence: CDR1 KGHDR, CDR2 SFDVKD. The CDR3 spans 13 residues. Trimming pared 6 bases from V and 1 base from J, leaving 6 bases between. This CDR3 is CATSRGSYNEQFF. CDR3 in DNA: TGTGCCACCAGTCGAGGGTCCTACAATGAGCAGTTCTTC.

Of note for this clone: Germline is not matched at one junction end, which may reflect a read error. The CDR3 loop is CAVRVGAEAFF. CDR3 DNA: TGTGCCGTCAGGGTAGGGGCTGAAGCTTTCTTT. J is TRBJ1-1 and V is TRBV10-3; tentatively, D is TRBD1 (5 bases). CDR3 length equals 11 residues. The germline CDR1 and CDR2 sequences are ENHRY and SYGVKD.

The chain is built from TRBV5-6 and TRBJ2-7, with a possible D match to TRBD2 (5 bases). The germline V gene encodes CDR1 SGHDT and CDR2 YYEEEE. Trimming left V 1 base short and J 2 bases short, with 13 bases between. The CDR3 is 15 residues long. CDR3 in amino acids: CASSLRGTITYEQYF. The CDR3 bases are TGTGCCAGCAGCTTGCGGGGTACCATAACCTACGAGCAGTACTTC.

V usage is TRBV2 and J usage is TRBJ1-5; D call uncertain. From germline, CDR1 is SNHLY and CDR2 FYNNEI. Trimming shortened V by 6 bases and J by 1 base, and 13 bases separated the two germline ends. The CDR3 loop spans 15 amino acids. The chain's CDR3 is CASRGDSGSNQPQHF. In DNA, the CDR3 is TGTGCCAGCAGGGGAGACTCGGGGAGCAATCAGCCCCAGCATTTT.

In nucleotides, the CDR3 is TGTGCCAGCAGCGGGGGACAGAAGACGTATGAAAAACTGTTTTTT. Amino acids: CASSGGQKTYEKLFF. The chain has TRBV5-6 and TRBJ1-4; 7 nucleotides agree with TRBD1. The CDR3 length is 15 residues. J was trimmed by 6 bases and V by 4 bases; bases with no gene match: 9. Germline CDR1 is SGHDT and CDR2 is YYEEEE.

The chain uses TRBV2 and TRBJ2-7; 9 bases are shared with TRBD2. The CDR3 runs to 14 residues. V lost 6 bases to trimming and J lost 2 bases; unmatched junction nucleotides: 5. Per the germline V gene, CDR1 is SNHLY and CDR2 is FYNNEI. The CDR3 sequence: CASRPSGEAYEQYF. The DNA for the CDR3 is TGTGCCAGCAGGCCTAGCGGGGAAGCCTACGAGCAGTACTTC.

The V and J genes are TRBV28 and TRBJ2-7; D possibly corresponds to TRBD2 (5 bases). CDR1 MDHEN and CDR2 SYDVKM come from the germline V gene. The CDR3 spans 15 residues. The V end lost 3 bases, the J end lost 0 bases, and 12 bases lay between the germline ends. The CDR3 loop is CASSFGWENSYEQYF. DNA for the CDR3: TGTGCCAGCAGTTTTGGGTGGGAGAACTCCTACGAGCAGTACTTC.

This chain joins TRBV4-3 and TRBJ1-1; the D is unclear. CDR3 size: 15 residues. Trimming stripped 1 base from V and 0 bases from J, with 9 bases between. Germline lookup yields CDR1 LGHNA and CDR2 YSLEER. The CDR3 DNA sequence: TGCGCCAGCAGCCAAGGGAGGGTGCTGAACACTGAAGCTTTCTTT. This sequence encodes CASSQGRVLNTEAFF.

The rearrangement uses TRBV28 and TRBJ2-7, with TRBD1 matching over 10 bases. The V gene's germline CDR1 is MDHEN and CDR2 SYDVKM. The CDR3 runs to 14 residues. With 6 bases clipped from V and 5 bases from J, the junction kept 7 bases outside the gene matches. CDR3 nucleotides: TGTGCCAGCAGCCTAGGGGGGACAGGGGACGAGCAGTACTTC. It specifies CASSLGGTGDEQYF.

The V call is TRBV7-2, the J call TRBJ1-3, with 8 bases fitting TRBD1. Unmatched junction bases numbered 2, after V lost 2 bases and J lost 2 bases. Looked up from germline, CDR1 is SGHTA and CDR2 is FQGNSA. This CDR3 has 15 residues. Here the CDR3 reads CASSLQGAAGNTIYF. The DNA of the CDR3 is TGTGCCAGCAGCTTACAGGGGGCTGCTGGAAACACCATATATTTT.

The sample holds one count of this clone. This chain joins TRBV2 and TRBJ1-1; 10 bases line up with TRBD1. Germline values: CDR1 SNHLY, CDR2 FYNNEI. Trimming at V came to 11 bases and at J to 10 bases, leaving 7 bases not matched to a gene. The CDR3 spans 11 residues. This chain's CDR3 is CAGGTGVVAFF. The CDR3 DNA sequence: TGTGCCGGCGGGACAGGGGTGGTAGCTTTCTTT.

CDR3 amino acids: CASSSLTGGSSPLHF. The CDR3 nucleotides read TGTGCCAGCAGCTCCTTGACAGGGGGTTCTTCACCCCTCCACTTT. This rearrangement joins TRBV5-4 to TRBJ1-6; 9 nucleotides align to TRBD1. Germline CDR1 and CDR2: SGHNT and YYREEE (reference sequence). V shed 3 bases and J 9 bases; nucleotides not matched to a gene: 7. The CDR3 contains 15 residues.